The 2 T cell receptor beta chains presented below share a single source sample, sequenced in a study of cytomegalovirus exposure and HLA in healthy donors. Clones were read by immunoSEQ multiplex PCR, and TCRdb kept only the in-frame ones, dropping some. The sample consists of over 100,000 clones, 89% of them appearing once. Specimen: PBMCs. The receptors were gathered from a man aged 30-40 years in good health and CMV-seronegative.

The J gene is TRBJ2-3, the V gene TRBV28; 8 nucleotides line up with TRBD2. V shed 8 bases, J shed 1 base, and the junction held 14 bases outside the gene matches. This CDR3 is 17 amino acids long. CDR1 and CDR2 (germline): MDHEN, SYDVKM. As DNA, the CDR3 is TGTGCCAGCCCAGTATCCCCCACTAGCGGAGGCACAGATACGCAGTATTTT. Translating gives CASPVSPTSGGTDTQYF.

V and J are TRBV6-4 and TRBJ2-3, with 7 bases aligning to TRBD1. The CDR3 length is 15 residues. V lost 6 bases to trimming and J lost 1 base; unmatched junction nucleotides: 7. The germline gives CDR1 MRHNA, CDR2 SNTAGT. CDR3 loop: CASSRDRAGTDTQYF. DNA of the CDR3: TGTGCCAGCAGCCGTGACAGGGCGGGCACAGATACGCAGTATTTT.